The next 3 T cell receptor beta chains were all read from a single sample in a study of blood T cell repertoires in COVID-19. Assay used: immunoSEQ multiplex PCR; TCRdb lists only in-frame clones, some missing. The table includes 200,000 to 250,000 clones, over 70% detected once. Sequencing used peripheral blood. The receptors were gathered from a woman in her 70s with acute or convalescent COVID-19.

This clone was detected a few times. This chain links TRBV4-2 with TRBJ2-3; perhaps TRBD2 as D (6 bases). The V end lost 1 base, the J end lost 2 bases, and 10 bases lay between the germline ends. Per germline, CDR1 LGHNA and CDR2 YNFKEQ. The CDR3 totals 15 residues. The CDR3 here is CASSQVAGLTDTQYF. DNA of the CDR3: TGTGCCAGCAGCCAAGTGGCGGGGCTCACAGATACGCAGTATTTT.

The chain uses TRBV27 and TRBJ2-7, with 7 bases identical to TRBD1. After removal of 5 bases from V and 3 bases from J, the junction contained 10 bases not matched to a gene. Germline V CDR1 and CDR2: MNHEY, SMNVEV (reference sequence). The CDR3 covers 15 residues. The CDR3 DNA sequence: TGTGCCAGCAGTGGAGAAGGGGGCAATTACTACGAGCAGTACTTC. This encodes CASSGEGGNYYEQYF.

The CDR3 bases are TGTGCCAGCAGTTTACTAGCGGGGGCAATCCAGGAGACCCAGTACTTC. Protein: CASSLLAGAIQETQYF. The V and J genes are TRBV28 and TRBJ2-5; 10 bases match TRBD2. Losses at the gene ends were 2 bases for V and 5 bases for J; bases not matched to a gene: 8. Looked up from germline, CDR1 is MDHEN and CDR2 is SYDVKM. The CDR3 extends over 16 amino acids.